The clone carrying this T cell receptor beta chain was detected only a few times. Germline values: CDR1 MDHEN, CDR2 SYDVKM. With 7 bases removed from V and 0 bases from J, the gap between germline ends came to 13 bases. The CDR3 sequence is 16 residues long. The data belong to a study of T cell repertoires in cytomegalovirus infection. TCRdb fed the reads into MiXCR, producing one record per CDR3 protein. The sample gives under 250,000 distinct CDR3 sequences, roughly an eighth of which show up once; approximately 1.6% is in the top ten. The chain is built from TRBV28 and TRBJ2-6; possibly TRBD1 for D (6 bases). The TCR originated in a human donor in good health (CMV status not recorded). Some clones in this sample may be carry-over from other donors' samples. Sequenced: PBMCs. The CDR3 is CASKGEISSGANVLTF. The CDR3 DNA is TGTGCCAGCAAGGGGGAGATATCCTCTGGGGCCAACGTCCTGACTTTC.